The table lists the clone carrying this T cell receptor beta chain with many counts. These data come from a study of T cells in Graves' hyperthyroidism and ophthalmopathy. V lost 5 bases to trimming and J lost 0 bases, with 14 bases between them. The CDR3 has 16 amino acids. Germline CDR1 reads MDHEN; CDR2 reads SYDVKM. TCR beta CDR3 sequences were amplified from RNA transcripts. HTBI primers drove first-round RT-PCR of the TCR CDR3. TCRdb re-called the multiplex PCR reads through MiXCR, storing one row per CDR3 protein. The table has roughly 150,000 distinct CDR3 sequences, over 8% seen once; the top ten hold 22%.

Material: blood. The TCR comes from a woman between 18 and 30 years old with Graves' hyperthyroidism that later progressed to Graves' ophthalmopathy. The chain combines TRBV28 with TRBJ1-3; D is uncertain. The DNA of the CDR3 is TGTGCCAGCAGTACCGCGTGGCGGAACTCTGGAAACACCATATATTTT. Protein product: CASSTAWRNSGNTIYF.